This entry is about one T cell receptor beta chain. Its antigen is unknown. The input lacks base qualities; no much larger clone sits a single base away. TCRbeta CDR3 regions were amplified from genomic DNA by means of the immunoSEQ Assay, a bias-controlled multiplex PCR. The authors processed their data as follows. Within the assay, amplification of reference gene primers was used to estimate how many nucleated cells each sample contained. Sequence reads were collapsed and filtered to measure the absolute abundance of every unique TCRbeta CDR3 rearrangement. Productive Simpson clonality was computed per sample as the square root of Simpson's diversity index over productive rearrangements. This immuneACCESS table, as held by TCRdb, lists in-frame sequences with V and J called but not all clones. Of the missing ones, under half trace to an unresolved V gene in checked studies; the others have no known cause. The V and J calls and clone size are taken from that table; D and trimming were inferred from the DNA. In all, the sample holds some 200,000 clones, and approximately 80% of those were seen once. The ten largest clones capture 8% to 13% of the sample.

The source of the sample is a study of blood T cell repertoires in COVID-19 (dated by TCRdb to 2020 to 2022). Some background on the complete study: Collaborator samples came from the United States, Italy and Spain and covered acute and convalescent phases of COVID-19. The material from the prospective study consisted of cDNA or gDNA derived from T cells, B-cell-depleted T cells, or PBMCs. Deeply sampled blood TCRbeta repertoires from subjects exposed to, actively infected with, or recovered from COVID-19 were included in the dataset. The repertoires were made available in a free public database intended to serve as a resource for research on the immune response to SARS-CoV-2. The samples were drawn from the first 160 participants of the ongoing ImmuneRACE study and from over 950 subjects provided by 6 global collaborators. Sample metadata almost always included a de-identified subject ID, COVID-19 status, age in years and sex. Where HLA class I and class II types were available, the types were taken from metadata supplied by the sample provider, not from assay-based typing. Paper-wide results and their limitations: The amount of clinical and demographic metadata varied by source and participant and was provided uncurated.

From the germline V gene, CDR1 is SNHLY and CDR2 is FYNNEI. V gives up 6 bases and J gives up 6 bases, and the segment between their germline ends measures 12 bases. Spanning cysteine to phenylalanine, the CDR3 consists of 13 amino acids. Just CDR3 DNA is preserved here, 39 bases in frame from base 1. One collaborating source in Seattle enrolled patients while the patients were actively infected and followed the patients over time throughout the course of disease. Each collaborating institution followed its own protocols to collect whole blood in K2EDTA tubes. For TCRbeta analysis, collaborator samples were shipped as frozen whole blood, as isolated PBMCs, or as DNA extracted from either sample type.

The rearranged chain carries TRBV2 and TRBJ1-5; the D gene is possibly TRBD1, with 5 bases matching. The sample consisted of peripheral blood. The TCR sequence derives from a woman aged 40 to 55 with COVID-19, enrolled during active disease. The CDR3 region reads CASRSGDSQPQHF. The sequenced DNA: TGTGCCAGCAGGTCGGGGGATAGTCAGCCCCAGCATTTT.